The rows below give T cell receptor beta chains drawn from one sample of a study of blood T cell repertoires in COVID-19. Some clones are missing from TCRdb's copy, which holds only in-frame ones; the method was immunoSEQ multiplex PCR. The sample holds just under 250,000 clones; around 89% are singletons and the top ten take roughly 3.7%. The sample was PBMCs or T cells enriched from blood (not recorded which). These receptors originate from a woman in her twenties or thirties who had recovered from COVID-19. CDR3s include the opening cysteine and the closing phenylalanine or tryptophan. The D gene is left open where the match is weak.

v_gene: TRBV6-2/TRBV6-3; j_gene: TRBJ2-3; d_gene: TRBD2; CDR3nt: TGTGCCAGCAGTTACGGTGGCGGGAGGTCCACAGATACGCAGTATTTT; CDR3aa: CASSYGGGRSTDTQYF
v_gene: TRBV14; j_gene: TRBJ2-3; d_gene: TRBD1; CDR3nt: TGTGCCAGCAGCCAAGAAAGCAGGGGGAAAGGAGATACGCAGTATTTT; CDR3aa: CASSQESRGKGDTQYF
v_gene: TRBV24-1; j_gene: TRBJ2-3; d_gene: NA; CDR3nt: TGTGCCACCAGTGATTTGAAGTGGCCAAACACAGATACGCAGTATTTT; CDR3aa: CATSDLKWPNTDTQYF
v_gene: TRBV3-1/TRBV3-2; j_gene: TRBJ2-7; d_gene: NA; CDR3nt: TGTGCCAGCAGCCAAGAACCCCGGGGAACCTACGAGCAGTACTTC; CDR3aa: CASSQEPRGTYEQYF
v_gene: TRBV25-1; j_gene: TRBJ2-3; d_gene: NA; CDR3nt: TGTGCCAGCAGTAACATTGATAGCACAGATACGCAGTATTTT; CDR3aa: CASSNIDSTDTQYF
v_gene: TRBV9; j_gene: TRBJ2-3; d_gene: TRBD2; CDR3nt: TGTGCCAGCAGCCCTCTGGGGACTAGCGGGAGAATCGGTACGCAGTATTTT; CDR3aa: CASSPLGTSGRIGTQYF
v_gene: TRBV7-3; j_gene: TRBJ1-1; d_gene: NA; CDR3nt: TGTGCCAGCAGCTTACAGGGCTTGGCCACTGAAGCTTTCTTT; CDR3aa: CASSLQGLATEAFF
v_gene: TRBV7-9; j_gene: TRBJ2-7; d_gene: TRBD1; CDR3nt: TGTGCCAGCAGCTTGCTACAGGGGTCGATGGGGGAGCAGTACTTC; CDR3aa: CASSLLQGSMGEQYF
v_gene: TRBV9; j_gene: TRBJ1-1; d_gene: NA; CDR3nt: TGTGCCAGCAGCGTAGGACAGACGGCTGAAGCTTTCTTT; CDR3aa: CASSVGQTAEAFF
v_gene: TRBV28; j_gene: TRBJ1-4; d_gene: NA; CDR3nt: TGTGCCAGCAGCCTAAAACAGGGAGCTAAACTGTTTTTT; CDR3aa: CASSLKQGAKLFF
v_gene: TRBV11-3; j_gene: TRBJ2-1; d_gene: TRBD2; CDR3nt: TGTGCCAGCAGCTCCCTGGGGGGGACTCAGAATGAGCAGTTCTTC; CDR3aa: CASSSLGGTQNEQFF